Detailed here is one T cell receptor (beta chain). Its antigen is unidentified. This CDR3 region has 15 residues. From germline, CDR1 is LGHNA and CDR2 YNFKEQ. With V trimmed by 4 bases and J by 3 bases, 6 bases remained unmatched. The method was immunoSEQ multiplex PCR; TCRdb's version includes in-frame clones alone and lacks a portion of them. The sample shows approximately 2,700 clones, 50% to 70% of them seen only once. Steroid-refractory graft-versus-host disease after allogeneic hematopoietic cell transplant qualified adults for prospective research-autopsy enrollment. These data are taken from a study of tissue T cells after allogeneic stem cell transplantation. In the study overall: Graft-versus-host disease patients received grafts, four unmodified and three CD34-selected to deplete T cells. General study results and limits: Few T cell clones were shared across patients, but motif clusters showed tissue-specific shared signatures.

The sequence was collected from a male patient over 55 with steroid-refractory graft-versus-host disease after an allogeneic stem cell transplant. Some T cells may have come from the graft donor. The chain recombines TRBV4-2 with TRBJ2-7; 10 nucleotides align to TRBD2. Material: duodenal tissue, obtained at autopsy. The CDR3 bases are TGTGCCAGCAGCCGAGAGGGGACTAGCGACTACGAGCAGTACTTC. This sequence encodes CASSREGTSDYEQYF.